This TCR beta chain appears in the sequencing data of a study of cytomegalovirus exposure and HLA in healthy donors (dated by TCRdb to about 2017). Regarding the complete study: In an earlier analysis of some 610 of the donors, 276 Gb of sequence data and 117 million unique TCR beta sequences from about 179 million T cells were reported. Roughly 300 gigabases of sequencing data and tens of millions of unique TCR sequences were included in an early release covering under 650 HLA-typed donors. Among the roughly 370 genotyped donors, more than 70% belonged to the genetic ancestry cluster associated with self-reported Caucasian donors. The aim of the study was to test whether cataloging public T cell receptors could identify signatures of past pathogen exposure. The study used immunosequencing to profile the T cell repertoires of approximately 690 subjects and linked those repertoires to cytomegalovirus serostatus. In addition to the first cohort of several hundred subjects, a separate validation cohort of 120 different subjects was used. To predict cytomegalovirus infection status, the study brought together high-throughput TCR immunosequencing, statistical association of individual TCRs with disease status, and machine learning. A later analysis re-examined previously published TCR beta repertoires from roughly 720 donors and added high-resolution HLA genotyping to investigate patterns of TCR occurrence. Rather than using new phenotypic data, the later analysis identified candidate immune exposures from TCR beta sequences and from how often those sequences occurred across donors. An earlier analysis of 587 of the donors used high-throughput TCR beta sequencing to judge whether each TCR beta V gene segment behaved as functional or pseudogenic. Donor age, sex, ethnicity and CMV serostatus were compiled together with the repertoire data. A later genetic analysis took genome-wide SNP genotypes for about 65% of the roughly 670 donors and used that subset as a discovery cohort. Every discovery cohort repertoire had been produced on one sequencing platform. HLA typing covered class I and class II loci at four-digit resolution. Typing coverage varied by locus: roughly 629-640 donors for A, B, C, DRB1 and DQB1; roughly 500 for DQA1; about 570 for DPA1; more than 450 for DPB1. Because of strong linkage in the cohort, roughly 5 DR-DQ haplotypes were treated as single units for association and clustering. Among about 390 genotyped donors of the cohort, an average of about 240,000 unique TCR beta nucleotide sequences were sequenced per donor, around a sixth of them non-productive.

As to this clone: No antigen is known for it. Qualities for individual bases were not recorded, and no much larger clone is one base off.

General conclusions and limits of the study: Strong co-occurrence of HLA alleles, especially DR and DQ, made assigning TCR associations to individual alleles difficult. In a later analysis, HLA-associated TCR beta chains showed more clonal expansion and lower generation probabilities than non-associated chains that were equally common. The cohort was sequenced for TCR beta chains only, and without alpha or paired-chain data the features that could be detected were limited. HLA typing was unavailable for some donors at each locus, so association tests used only the typed subset. V-gene and J-gene trimming of TCR beta chains was associated with a missense DCLRE1C variant in a later genetic analysis, and the association was replicated in an independent cohort. Cytomegalovirus status was reported to be diagnosed by the classifier with high specificity and sensitivity in both the original and validation cohorts. In a later analysis, several top co-occurrence clusters were reported to appear linked to parvovirus B19, influenza, CMV and Epstein-Barr virus. For the cohort, immune exposure information was limited to CMV serostatus. In a later analysis, TCR association rates were found to vary across HLA loci, with the most associated TCRs seen for DRB1 alleles and the fewest for HLA-C alleles. In a later analysis, over 15,000 TCR beta sequences were associated with specific HLA alleles at a false discovery rate of 0.05. Most CMV-associated TCR beta chains appeared to be HLA-restricted in a later analysis, and the HLA associations seemed to be driven largely by CMV exposure. It was suggested by the authors that the approach could potentially be generalized to other disease states and immunological phenotypes. Sequencing depth was assumed to be roughly uniform across donors in the presence/absence analyses, though that assumption may not hold. While some public TCRs were present in many individuals, most TCR sequences turned up only very rarely across donors. A few of the identified cytomegalovirus-associated TCR beta chains were confirmed in vitro to be specific for cytomegalovirus antigens. An earlier analysis of around 540 of the donors showed that most TCR beta V segments appeared in productive rearrangements either about 87% or about 30% of the time, which broadly matched IMGT annotations. Compared with the roughly 720-donor mean, donors in an Asian-associated ancestry cluster had fewer N-insertions in productive TCRs, according to a later genetic analysis. Some IMGT-functional V segments, including TRBV6-2 and TRBV6-3, could not be told apart with the 87-base-pair reads, so those segments were excluded. The study listed 150 to 200 TCR beta chains as associated with cytomegalovirus. Because counts were too low, 15 to 20 rarely observed V segments, including chromosome 9 orphons, were left out of the earlier analysis of 500 to 750 of the donors. Correlated functional status among segregating V segments might be attributable to linkage disequilibrium, but an unknown experimental factor could not be ruled out. A further reported finding was that TCR beta sequences accurately predicted the HLA-A and HLA-B alleles for most subjects in the first cohort. A cluster of highly shared sequence variants was judged likely to represent a technical artifact of the sequencing pipeline.

Library method: the immunoSEQ multiplex PCR assay. The multiplex PCR relied on a mix of 60 forward primers for TCR Vbeta segments and 13 reverse primers for TCR Jbeta segments. The CDR3 region of rearranged TCR beta genes was amplified from genomic DNA with a multiplex PCR assay. Amplified TCR beta libraries were sequenced as 87-base-pair reads on the Illumina HiSeq System. The authors' analysis ran thus. A later analysis counted about 80 million unique TCR beta chains across the 666 repertoires, and roughly 9.9 million of these chains were shared by at least two donors. A nearest-neighbor algorithm error-corrected the raw reads and collapsed the reads into unique sequences, merging closely related sequences to remove PCR and sequencing errors. To assign V, D and J gene segments, CDR3 sequences were aligned to IMGT reference sequences. Each retained sequence needed at least a six-nucleotide match to both a V gene segment and a J gene segment. Rearrangements were called productive when the CDR3 lacked stop codons and stayed in frame with V and J; all others were non-productive. Following IMGT convention, CDR3 was defined as the stretch from the second conserved V-encoded cysteine up to the conserved J-encoded phenylalanine. The earlier analysis of 587 of the donors excluded sequences that lacked an unambiguous match to a single V gene segment. In an earlier analysis of 587 of the donors, V segments were called functional above 56.7% productive rearrangements and were called segregating when the between-donor standard deviation exceeded 5%. A statistical classification framework was built for diagnosing cytomegalovirus status from the catalog of TCR beta chain sequences. A later analysis assigned V and J genes by comparing TCR nucleotide sequences with IMGT/GENE-DB human TR gene sequences. A later analysis assigned CDR3 sequences and most-parsimonious VDJ recombination scenarios with the TCRdist pipeline. In a later analysis, each TCR beta chain was defined by its CDR3 amino acid sequence together with its V-gene family, and reads without a unique V-gene family were excluded. In a later analysis, nearly 600 highly shared, low-generation-probability nucleotide sequences were removed to address suspected cross-contamination and a sequencing artifact. In a later analysis, a clonal expansion index was calculated for each public chain from normalized within-repertoire ranks of inferred template counts. A later analysis computed generation probabilities with a VDJ recombination model fitted to out-of-frame rearrangements, and checked the results against IGoR. A later analysis scored TCR-TCR, TCR-HLA and TCR-CMV co-occurrence with hypergeometric tests, applying a repertoire-size bias correction to TCR pairs. To estimate false discovery rates, a later analysis permuted the HLA or CMV assignments 20 times. In a later analysis, co-occurring TCRs were grouped with DBSCAN, and TCRdist sequence similarity was added when clustering was performed within HLA-allele-positive subsets. Repertoires with fewer than 30,000 or more than 120,000 public chains, plus five repertoires with anomalous nucleotide sharing, were excluded from co-occurrence clustering. The clones in this table, taken by TCRdb from immuneACCESS, are in-frame only. Not every clone is retained; where verified, under half of the shortfall comes from an unresolved V gene, and the cause of the rest is unknown. The V and J calls and the clone size are those of that table, but D and trimming were determined from the DNA. The sample yields 200,000 or so clones; almost 85% were counted once. The biggest ten clones account for about 0.25% of the sample.

The germline V gene encodes CDR1 MDHEN and CDR2 SYDVKM. The CDR3 holds 14 amino acids from the cysteine to the phenylalanine. Only CDR3 DNA remains: 42 bases, in frame from the first base. The V end gives up 7 bases and the J end 3 bases, leaving 5 bases in the junction not matched to a gene. The cohort consisted of approximately 670 healthy bone marrow donors. At the time of sampling, all cohort members were nominally healthy, though unrecorded immune exposures were likely present. The donor tested CMV seronegative, placing the donor among the 352 seronegative members of the cohort. Every donor gave a peripheral blood sample, and the peripheral blood mononuclear cells from that sample were used for TCR beta sequencing. The Qiagen DNeasy Blood Extraction Kit was used to extract genomic DNA from the blood cell samples.

This clonotype was sampled from a boy between 10 and 17 years old in good health and CMV-seronegative. Sequenced input: PBMCs. The rearranged segments are TRBV28 and TRBJ1-5; the junction holds 8 bases that match TRBD1. Read as DNA, the sequence is TGTGCCAGCAACAGGGGGGGTTACAATCAGCCCCAGCATTTT. This gives the protein CASNRGGYNQPQHF.